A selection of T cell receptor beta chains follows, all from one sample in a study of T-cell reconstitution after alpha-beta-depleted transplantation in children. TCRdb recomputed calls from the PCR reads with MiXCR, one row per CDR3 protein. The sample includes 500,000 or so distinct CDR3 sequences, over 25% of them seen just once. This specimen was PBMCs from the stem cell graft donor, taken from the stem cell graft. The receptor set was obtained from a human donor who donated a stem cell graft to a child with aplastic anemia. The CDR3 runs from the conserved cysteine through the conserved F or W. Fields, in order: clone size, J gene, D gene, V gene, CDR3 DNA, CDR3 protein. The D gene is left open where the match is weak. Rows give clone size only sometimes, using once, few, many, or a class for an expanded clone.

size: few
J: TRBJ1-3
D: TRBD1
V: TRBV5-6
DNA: TGTGCCAGCAGCTTGGTCGGGACAGCCTCTGGAAACACCATATATTTT
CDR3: CASSLVGTASGNTIYF

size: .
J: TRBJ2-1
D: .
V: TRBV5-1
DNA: TGCGCCAGCAGCTTGGCTCGCCAGGGGTACAATGAGCAGTTCTTC
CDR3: CASSLARQGYNEQFF

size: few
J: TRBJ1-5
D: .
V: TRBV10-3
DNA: TGTGCCATCTCGGCAGATAGCAATCAGCCCCAGCATTTT
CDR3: CAISADSNQPQHF

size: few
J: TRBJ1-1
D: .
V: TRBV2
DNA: TGTGCCAGCAGTAACAGGGTTGAAGCTTTCTTT
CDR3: CASSNRVEAFF

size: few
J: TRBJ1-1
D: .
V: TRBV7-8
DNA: TGTGCCAGCAGCTTAGTGCACCAGAACACTGAAGCTTTCTTT
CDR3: CASSLVHQNTEAFF

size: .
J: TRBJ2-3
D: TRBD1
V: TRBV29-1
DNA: TGCAGCGTACAACAGGGGGCTTCAGATACGCAGTATTTT
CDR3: CSVQQGASDTQYF

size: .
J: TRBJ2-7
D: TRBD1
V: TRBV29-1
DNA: TGCAGCGTCCGGGACAGCTCCTACGAGCAGTACTTC
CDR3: CSVRDSSYEQYF

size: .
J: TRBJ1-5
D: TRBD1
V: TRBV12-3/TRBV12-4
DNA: TGTGCCAGCAGTTTCGGACAGGGCCTCGGGAGCAATCAGCCCCAGCATTTT
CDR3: CASSFGQGLGSNQPQHF

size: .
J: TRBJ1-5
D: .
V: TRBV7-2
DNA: TGTGCCAGCAGCCCCGGATGGAATCAGCCCCAGCATTTT
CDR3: CASSPGWNQPQHF

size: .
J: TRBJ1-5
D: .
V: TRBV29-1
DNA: TGCAGCGTGTCCCTAACTCTGAATCAGCCCCAGCATTTT
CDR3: CSVSLTLNQPQHF

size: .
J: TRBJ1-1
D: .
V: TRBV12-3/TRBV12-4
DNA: TGTGCCAGCAGCCCTGGGACCCCTTTGAACACTGAAGCTTTCTTT
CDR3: CASSPGTPLNTEAFF

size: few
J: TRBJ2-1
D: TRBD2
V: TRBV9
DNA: TGTGCCAGCAGCGTAACTAGCGGGAGGAATGAGCAGTTCTTC
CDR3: CASSVTSGRNEQFF

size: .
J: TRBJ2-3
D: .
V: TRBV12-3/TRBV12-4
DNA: TGTGCCAGCAGTTCAACCCCGAATACGCAGTATTTT
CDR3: CASSSTPNTQYF

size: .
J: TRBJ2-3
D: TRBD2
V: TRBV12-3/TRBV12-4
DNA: TGTGCCAGCAGGAAACCTAGCGGGAGCACAGATACGCAGTATTTT
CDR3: CASRKPSGSTDTQYF

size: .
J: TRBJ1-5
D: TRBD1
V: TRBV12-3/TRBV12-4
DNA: TGTGCCAGCAGTTTTGGGACAGGGGGTTTCAGAAGCAATCAGCCCCAGCATTTT
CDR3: CASSFGTGGFRSNQPQHF

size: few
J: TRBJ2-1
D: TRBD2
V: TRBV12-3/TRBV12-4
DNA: TGTGCCAGCAGTCCTTCTGGCGGGAGGTACTACAATGAGCAGTTCTTC
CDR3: CASSPSGGRYYNEQFF

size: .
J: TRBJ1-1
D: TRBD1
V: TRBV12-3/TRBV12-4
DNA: TGTGCCAGCAGTTTTCTCGGACAGGGGGCAAGGGACACTGAAGCTTTCTTT
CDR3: CASSFLGQGARDTEAFF

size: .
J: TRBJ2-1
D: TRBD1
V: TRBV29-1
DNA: TGCAGCATAGCCGGGACAGGGTTTTCGGGTACTGAGCAGTTCTTC
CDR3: CSIAGTGFSGTEQFF

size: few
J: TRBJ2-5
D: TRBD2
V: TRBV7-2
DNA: TGTGCCAGCAGCTTAGCCCGACTAGCGGCCCAAGAGACCCAGTACTTC
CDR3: CASSLARLAAQETQYF

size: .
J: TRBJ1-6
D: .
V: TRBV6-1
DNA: TGTGCCAGCAGCGGGCAGGGTCCTCTTAATTCACCCCTCCACTTT
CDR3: CASSGQGPLNSPLHF

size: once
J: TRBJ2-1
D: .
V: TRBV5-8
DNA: TGTGCCAGCAGCTTGAGGGATCGGGGAGTAGCTAACAATGAGCAGTTCTTC
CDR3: CASSLRDRGVANNEQFF

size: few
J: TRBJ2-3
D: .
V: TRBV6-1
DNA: TGTGCCAGCAGATTAAGCGGGAGCACAGATACGCAGTATTTT
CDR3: CASRLSGSTDTQYF

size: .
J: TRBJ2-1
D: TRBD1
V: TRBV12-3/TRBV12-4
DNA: TGTGCCAGCAGAGCCGTAACAGGGGTCAATGAGCAGTTCTTC
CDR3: CASRAVTGVNEQFF

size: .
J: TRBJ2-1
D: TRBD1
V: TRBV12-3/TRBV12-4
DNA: TGTGCCAGCAGATTACGGACAGGGGGAAATGAGCAGTTCTTC
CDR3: CASRLRTGGNEQFF